Here is one TCR beta chain with its context. These data originate in a study of OX40 agonist ivuxolimab in advanced cancers. The CDR3 has 16 residues. The germline V gene has CDR1 SGHVS and CDR2 FQNEAQ. V was cut by 5 bases and J by 0 bases, with 16 bases left in between. Method: immunoSEQ multiplex PCR; TCRdb's copy keeps in-frame clones and lacks some. The profile shows about 61,000 clones, about 85% of them singletons. The specimen comprised CD4+ or CD8+ T cells sorted from blood, sampled in a trial of the OX40 agonist ivuxolimab. The source is an adult with an advanced solid tumor such as melanoma, head and neck, liver or kidney cancer. The chain employs TRBV7-8 and TRBJ1-1, with D possibly matching TRBD1 (5 bases). CDR3 sequence (DNA): TGTGCCAGCAGCCCAGGCGCCGACAGCCTGAACACTGAAGCTTTCTTT. Translation gives CASSPGADSLNTEAFF.